The present T cell receptor beta chain was sequenced within a study of CD8 T cells in Susac syndrome. Negative magnetic isolation gave CD8+ and CD4+ cells; FACS enriched CD8+ TEMRA. Reverse transcription of about 0.45 to 1 ug RNA was carried out with random hexamers. TCRdb ran MiXCR on the immunoSEQ multiplex PCR reads and lists one entry per CDR3 protein. The sample holds about 120,000 distinct CDR3 sequences, roughly 90% seen once. Trimming left V 4 bases short and J 1 base short, with 16 bases between. Per germline, CDR1 SQVTM and CDR2 ANQGSEA. The CDR3 runs 15 residues. The sample taken for sequencing was CD8+ T cells from PBMCs. This chain joins TRBV29-1 and TRBJ1-1; the D gene is possibly TRBD1 (5 bases). The clonotype was recovered from a human donor in good health. The CDR3 sequence: CSVVGRELANTEAFF. As DNA, the CDR3 is TGCAGCGTTGTAGGCAGGGAGCTCGCGAACACTGAAGCTTTCTTT.